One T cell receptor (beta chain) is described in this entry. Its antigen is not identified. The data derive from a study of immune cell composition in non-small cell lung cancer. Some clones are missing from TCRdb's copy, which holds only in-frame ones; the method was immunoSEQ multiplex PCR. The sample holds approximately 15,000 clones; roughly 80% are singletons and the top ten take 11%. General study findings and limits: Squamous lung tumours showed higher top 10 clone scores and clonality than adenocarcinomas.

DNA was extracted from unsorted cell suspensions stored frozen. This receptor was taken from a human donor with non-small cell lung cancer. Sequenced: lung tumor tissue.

CDR3 sequence (DNA): TGTGCCAGCAGTTACGGGAGTTCCTACAATGAGCAGTTCTTC. It is translated as CASSYGSSYNEQFF. The chain is built from TRBV6-6 and TRBJ2-1; possible D gene TRBD2, 5 bases. Germline-derived CDR1 and CDR2 are MNHNY and SVGAGI (reference sequence). The CDR3 is 14 residues long. Trimming removed 2 bases from V and 1 base from J, with 6 bases in between.